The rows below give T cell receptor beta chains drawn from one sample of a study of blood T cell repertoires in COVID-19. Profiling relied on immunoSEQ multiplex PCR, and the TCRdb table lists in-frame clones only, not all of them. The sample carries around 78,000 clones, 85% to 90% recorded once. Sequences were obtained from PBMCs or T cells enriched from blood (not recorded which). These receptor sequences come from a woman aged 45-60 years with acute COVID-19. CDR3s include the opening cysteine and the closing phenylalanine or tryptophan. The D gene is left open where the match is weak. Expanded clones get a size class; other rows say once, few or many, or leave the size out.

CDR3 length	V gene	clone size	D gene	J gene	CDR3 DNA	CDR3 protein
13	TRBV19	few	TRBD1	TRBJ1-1	TGTGCCAGTAGTGACAGGGTTTGGACTGAAGCTTTCTTT	CASSDRVWTEAFF
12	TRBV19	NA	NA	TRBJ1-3	TGTGCCAGCCTAGCACCGGGAAACACCATATATTTT	CASLAPGNTIYF
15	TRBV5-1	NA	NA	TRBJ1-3	TGCGCCAGCAGGGAGGGACGGCACTCTGGAAACACCATATATTTT	CASREGRHSGNTIYF
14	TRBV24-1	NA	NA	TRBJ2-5	TGTGCCACCAGTGAACCCGACAGCCAAGAGACCCAGTACTTC	CATSEPDSQETQYF
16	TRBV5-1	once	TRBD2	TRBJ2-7	TGCGCCAGCAGCTTGATAGGGTCTAGCGGGATCGTCGAGCAGTACTTC	CASSLIGSSGIVEQYF
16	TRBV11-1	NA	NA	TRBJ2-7	TGTGCCAGCAGCTTAGAATCCGTCAGGGCAGGTTACGAGCAGTACTTC	CASSLESVRAGYEQYF
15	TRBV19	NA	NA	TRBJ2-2	TGTGCCAGTAGTATTCCCGGGGGTAACACCGGGGAGCTGTTTTTT	CASSIPGGNTGELFF
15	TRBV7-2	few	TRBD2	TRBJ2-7	TGTGCCAGCAGCCTAAGTAGCGGGAGGGGTCTCGAGCAGTACTTC	CASSLSSGRGLEQYF
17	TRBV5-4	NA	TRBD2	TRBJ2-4	TGTGCCAGCAGCTTGGCGGGAGGGTCCGAAGCCAAAAACATTCAGTACTTC	CASSLAGGSEAKNIQYF
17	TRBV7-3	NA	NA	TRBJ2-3	TGTGCCAGCAGCCCTCAAGTGGGACACCCTAGCACAGATACGCAGTATTTT	CASSPQVGHPSTDTQYF
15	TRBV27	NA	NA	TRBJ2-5	TGTGCCAGCAGACCCGGAGGGCAGCTTTTCGGGACCCAGTACTTC	CASRPGGQLFGTQYF
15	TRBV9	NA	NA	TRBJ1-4	TGTGCCAGCAGCCCTAGGGTGGGGACTGGTGAAAAACTGTTTTTT	CASSPRVGTGEKLFF
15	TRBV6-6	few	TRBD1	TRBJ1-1	TGTGCCAGCAGTTTGGGACAGGGGGTAGTTGATGAAGCTTTCTTT	CASSLGQGVVDEAFF
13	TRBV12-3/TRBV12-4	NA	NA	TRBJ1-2	TGTGCCAGCAGCTGGAGCGCGGGGGAGGGCTACACCTTC	CASSWSAGEGYTF
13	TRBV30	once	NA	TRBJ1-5	TGTGCCTGGAGTAGGGCAGGGAATCAGCCCCAGCATTTT	CAWSRAGNQPQHF
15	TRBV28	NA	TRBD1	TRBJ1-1	TGTGCCAGCAGGGTCCAGGGGGCAACGAACACTGAAGCTTTCTTT	CASRVQGATNTEAFF
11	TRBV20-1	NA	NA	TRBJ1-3	TGCAGTGCTAGTCATAGGGGCACCATATATTTT	CSASHRGTIYF
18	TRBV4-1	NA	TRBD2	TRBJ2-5	TGCGCCAGCAGCCAAGAGGCCGGGACTAGCGGGAACCAAGAGACCCAGTACTTC	CASSQEAGTSGNQETQYF
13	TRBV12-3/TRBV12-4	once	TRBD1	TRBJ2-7	TGTGCCAGCACCTCTACAGGGGGAAGCGAGCAGTACTTC	CASTSTGGSEQYF
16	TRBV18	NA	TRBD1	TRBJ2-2	TGTGCCAGCTCACCCTTTGGACAGGGAAACACCGGGGAGCTGTTTTTT	CASSPFGQGNTGELFF
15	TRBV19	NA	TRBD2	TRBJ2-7	TGTGCCAGTAGTAACGGGCTAGCGGGATTCTACGAGCAGTACTTC	CASSNGLAGFYEQYF
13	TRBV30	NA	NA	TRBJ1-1	TGTGCCTGGAAGGACAGAGCAAACACTGAAGCTTTCTTT	CAWKDRANTEAFF